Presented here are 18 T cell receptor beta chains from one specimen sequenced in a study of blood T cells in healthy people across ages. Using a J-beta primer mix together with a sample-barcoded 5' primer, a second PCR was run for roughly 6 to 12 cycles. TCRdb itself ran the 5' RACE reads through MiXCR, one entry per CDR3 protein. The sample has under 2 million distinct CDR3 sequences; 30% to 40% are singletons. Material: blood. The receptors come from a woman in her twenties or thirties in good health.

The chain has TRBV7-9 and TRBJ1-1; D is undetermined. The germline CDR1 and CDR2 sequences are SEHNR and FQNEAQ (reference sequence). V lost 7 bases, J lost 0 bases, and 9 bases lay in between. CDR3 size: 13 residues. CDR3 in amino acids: CASTAYMNTEAFF. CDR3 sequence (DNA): TGTGCCAGCACTGCGTACATGAACACTGAAGCTTTCTTT.

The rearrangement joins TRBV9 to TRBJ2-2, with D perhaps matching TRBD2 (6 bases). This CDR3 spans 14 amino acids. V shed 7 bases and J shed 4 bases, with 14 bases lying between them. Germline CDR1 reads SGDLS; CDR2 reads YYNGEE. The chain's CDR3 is CASPKLAPTGELFF. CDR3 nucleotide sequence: TGTGCCAGCCCTAAGCTAGCGCCCACCGGGGAGCTGTTTTTT.

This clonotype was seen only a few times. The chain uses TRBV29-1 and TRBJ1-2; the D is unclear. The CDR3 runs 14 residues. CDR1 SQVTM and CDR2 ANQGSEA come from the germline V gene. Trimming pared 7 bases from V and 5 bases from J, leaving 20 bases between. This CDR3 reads CSAVKSRTGYGYTF. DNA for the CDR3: TGCAGCGCTGTCAAGAGTAGGACGGGGTATGGCTACACCTTC.

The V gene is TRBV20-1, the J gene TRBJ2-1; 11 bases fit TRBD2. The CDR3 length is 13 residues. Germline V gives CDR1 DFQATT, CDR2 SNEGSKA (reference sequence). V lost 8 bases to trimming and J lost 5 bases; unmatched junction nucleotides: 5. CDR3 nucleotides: TGCAGTCCAGTAGCGGGAGGGAACAATGAGCAGTTCTTC. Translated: CSPVAGGNNEQFF.

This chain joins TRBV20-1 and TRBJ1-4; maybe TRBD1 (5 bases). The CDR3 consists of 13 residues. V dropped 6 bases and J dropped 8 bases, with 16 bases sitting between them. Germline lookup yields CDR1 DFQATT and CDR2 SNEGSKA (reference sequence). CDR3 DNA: TGCAGTGCAGGAAGCGGGGCAGGGGAAAAACTGTTTTTT. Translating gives CSAGSGAGEKLFF.

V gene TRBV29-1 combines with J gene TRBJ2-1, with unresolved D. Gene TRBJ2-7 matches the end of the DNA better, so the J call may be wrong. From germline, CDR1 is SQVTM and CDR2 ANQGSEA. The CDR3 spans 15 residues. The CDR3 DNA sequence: TGCAGCGTTGATCATAGGAGACGCTCCTACAATGAGCAGTACTTC. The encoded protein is CSVDHRRRSYNEQYF.

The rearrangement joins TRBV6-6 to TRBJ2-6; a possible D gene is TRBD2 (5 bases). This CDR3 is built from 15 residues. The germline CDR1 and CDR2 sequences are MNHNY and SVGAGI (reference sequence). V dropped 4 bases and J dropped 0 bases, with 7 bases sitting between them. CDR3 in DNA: TGTGCCAGCAGTTCGGGAACCTCTGGGGCCAACGTCCTGACTTTC. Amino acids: CASSSGTSGANVLTF.

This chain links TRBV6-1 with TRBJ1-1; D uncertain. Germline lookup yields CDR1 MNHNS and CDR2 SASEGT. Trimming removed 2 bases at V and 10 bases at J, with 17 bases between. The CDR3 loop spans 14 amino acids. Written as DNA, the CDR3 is TGTGCCAGCAGTGAAACGCGGGAAGGTCGGGTAGCTTTCTTT. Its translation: CASSETREGRVAFF.

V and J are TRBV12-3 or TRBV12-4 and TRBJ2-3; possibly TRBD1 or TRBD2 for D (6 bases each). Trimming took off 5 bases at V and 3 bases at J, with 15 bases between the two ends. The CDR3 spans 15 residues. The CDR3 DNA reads TGTGCCAGCAGTGGACCGGGAGACAGGACAGATACGCAGTATTTT. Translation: CASSGPGDRTDTQYF.

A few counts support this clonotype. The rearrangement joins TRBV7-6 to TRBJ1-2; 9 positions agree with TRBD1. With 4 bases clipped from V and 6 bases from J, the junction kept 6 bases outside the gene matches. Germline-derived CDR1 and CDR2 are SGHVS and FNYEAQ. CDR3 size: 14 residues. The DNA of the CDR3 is TGTGCCAGCAGCTCAGGACAGGGGACTGATGGCTACACCTTC. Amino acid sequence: CASSSGQGTDGYTF.

Here the CDR3 reads CASSRATGLGAEQYF. For the CDR3, the DNA is TGCGCCAGCAGCCGGGCGACTGGTCTAGGGGCCGAGCAGTACTTC. The gene calls are TRBV5-1 and TRBJ2-7; possibly TRBD1 for D (5 bases). The CDR3 loop spans 15 amino acids. The germline V gene has CDR1 SGHRS and CDR2 YFSETQ. Trimming took 4 bases from V and 6 from J, leaving 20 bases between them.

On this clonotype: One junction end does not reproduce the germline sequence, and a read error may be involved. The CDR3 coding sequence is TGTACCAGCAGCCGGGGGACTAGCGGGAAGCAAGAGACCCAGTACTTC. Amino acid sequence: CTSSRGTSGKQETQYF. The J gene is TRBJ2-4, the V gene TRBV11-2, with 13 bases identical to TRBD2. Gene TRBJ2-5 matches the end of the DNA better, so the J call may be wrong. From germline, CDR1 is SGHAT and CDR2 FQNNGV. The CDR3 contains 16 residues.

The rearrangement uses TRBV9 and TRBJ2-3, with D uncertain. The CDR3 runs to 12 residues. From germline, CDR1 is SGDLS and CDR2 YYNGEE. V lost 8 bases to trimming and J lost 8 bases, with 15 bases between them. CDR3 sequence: CASADSSGTQYF. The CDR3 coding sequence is TGTGCCAGTGCCGACTCGTCAGGTACGCAGTATTTT.

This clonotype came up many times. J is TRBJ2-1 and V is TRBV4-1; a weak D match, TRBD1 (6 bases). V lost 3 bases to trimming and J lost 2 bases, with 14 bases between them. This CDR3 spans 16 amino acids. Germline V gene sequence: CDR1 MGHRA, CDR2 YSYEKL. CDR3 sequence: CASSQRDTPAYNEQFF. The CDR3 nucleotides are TGCGCCAGCAGCCAGAGGGACACTCCTGCCTACAATGAGCAGTTCTTC.

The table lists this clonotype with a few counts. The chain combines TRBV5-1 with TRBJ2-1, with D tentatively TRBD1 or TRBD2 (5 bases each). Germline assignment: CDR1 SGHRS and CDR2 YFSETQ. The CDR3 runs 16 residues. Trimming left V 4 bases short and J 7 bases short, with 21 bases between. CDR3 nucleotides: TGCGCCAGCAGCCTCTCACCGAGGGGCGGCAAGAATGAGCAGTTCTTC. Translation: CASSLSPRGGKNEQFF.

The CDR3 here is CSATGPWATEAFF. CDR3 sequence (DNA): TGCAGCGCGACCGGGCCATGGGCCACTGAAGCTTTCTTT. This sequence joins TRBV29-1 and TRBJ1-1, with unresolved D. The germline V and J ends were trimmed by 7 bases and 4 bases, with 16 bases remaining between them. The V gene's germline CDR1 is SQVTM and CDR2 ANQGSEA. This CDR3 spans 13 amino acids.

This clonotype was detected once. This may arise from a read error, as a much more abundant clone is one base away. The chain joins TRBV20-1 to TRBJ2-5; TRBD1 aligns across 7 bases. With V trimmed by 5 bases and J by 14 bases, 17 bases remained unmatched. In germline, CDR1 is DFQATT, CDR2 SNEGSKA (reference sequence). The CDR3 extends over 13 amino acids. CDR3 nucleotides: TGCAGTGCTCTATACAGGGGCAACTACGAGCACTACTTC. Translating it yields CSALYRGNYEHYF.

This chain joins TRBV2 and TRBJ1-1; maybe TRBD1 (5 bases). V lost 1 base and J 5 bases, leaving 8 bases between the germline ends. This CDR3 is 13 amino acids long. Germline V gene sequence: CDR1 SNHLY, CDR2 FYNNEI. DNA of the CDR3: TGTGCCAGCAGTGAAGAGGGGAGGACTGAAGCTTTCTTT. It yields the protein CASSEEGRTEAFF.